The 24 T cell receptor beta chains in this list originate from one sample, sequenced in a study of T-cell memory formation after mild COVID-19. TCRdb recomputed calls from the 5' RACE reads with MiXCR, one row per CDR3 protein. The table includes approximately 250,000 distinct CDR3 sequences, over 15% detected once. Sequenced: PBMCs or a T cell subset sorted from them (not recorded which). The receptors were gathered from a man aged 18 to 30 who had mild COVID-19 (a few samples of this study predate the infection). Cell type and time point are not known.

This clonotype showed up just a few times. CDR3 protein: CASSQAPQGNSPLHF. CDR3 in DNA: TGTGCCAGCAGCCAGGCTCCCCAGGGCAATTCACCCCTCCACTTT. V usage is TRBV3-1 and J usage is TRBJ1-6, with D perhaps matching TRBD1 (5 bases). Germline CDR1 is LGHDT and CDR2 is YNNKEL (reference sequence). The CDR3 sequence is 15 residues long. The ends were cut back, 3 bases at V and 7 bases at J, with 13 bases in the middle. The full variable domain, rest sourced from reference TRBV3-1 and TRBJ1-6, is DTAVSQTPKYLVTQMGNDKSIKCEQNLGHDTMYWYKQDSKKFLKIMFSYNNKELIINETVPNRFSPKSPDKAHLNLHINSLELGDSAVYFCASSQAPQGNSPLHFGNGTRLTVT.

This clonotype showed up just a few times. The rearrangement links TRBV29-1 to TRBJ1-1; no clear D gene. Trimming cost V 4 bases and J 7 bases, with 7 bases left between them. Germline CDR1 reads SQVTM; CDR2 reads ANQGSEA. The CDR3 loop spans 10 amino acids. CDR3 amino acids: CSVVAGEAFF. DNA of the CDR3: TGCAGCGTTGTAGCGGGTGAAGCTTTCTTT.

The chain recombines TRBV27 with TRBJ2-1; 7 nucleotides agree with TRBD2. Trimming removed 5 bases from V and 4 bases from J; junction bases left unmatched: 11. This CDR3 is 16 amino acids long. Germline CDR1 and CDR2: MNHEY and SMNVEV (reference sequence). CDR3 in amino acids: CASSLGSGGLYNEQFF. CDR3 bases: TGTGCCAGCAGTCTCGGTTCGGGAGGCCTATACAATGAGCAGTTCTTC.

This clonotype came up a few times. Written as DNA, the CDR3 is TGTGCCAGCAGCTTAGATGGAGGGTGGAACACTGAAGCTTTCTTT. It codes for CASSLDGGWNTEAFF. The genes are TRBV7-8 and TRBJ1-1; D is undetermined. The CDR3 runs to 15 residues. The germline gives CDR1 SGHVS, CDR2 FQNEAQ. Trimming took off 1 base at V and 1 base at J, with 10 bases between the two ends. Filled out from reference TRBV7-8 and TRBJ1-1, the complete variable domain reads GAGVSQSPRYKVAKRGQDVALRCDPISGHVSLFWYQQALGQGPEFLTYFQNEAQLDKSGLPSDRFFAERPEGSVSTLKIQRTQQEDSAVYLCASSLDGGWNTEAFFGQGTRLTVV.

This clonotype was observed at least ten times. DNA for the CDR3: TGCGCCAGCAGCCAAACAGGGGGATTGTATGAAAAACTGTTTTTT. Translated, it gives CASSQTGGLYEKLFF. The gene calls are TRBV4-1 and TRBJ1-4, with TRBD1 matching over 8 bases. Trimming cost V 2 bases and J 6 bases; bases outside gene matches: 5. The CDR3 runs to 15 residues. Germline-derived CDR1 and CDR2 are MGHRA and YSYEKL.

This clonotype occurred many times. The chain carries TRBV12-3 or TRBV12-4 and TRBJ2-3, with TRBD1 identical over 7 bases. This CDR3 is built from 15 residues. The ends lost 5 bases at V and 2 bases at J; junction bases unmatched: 7. For the CDR3, the DNA is TGTGCCAGCAGTCGTTGGGACAGCCCCACAGATACGCAGTATTTT. Translating gives CASSRWDSPTDTQYF.

This chain uses TRBV7-9 with TRBJ2-7; 7 nucleotides line up with TRBD1. This CDR3 is built from 15 residues. Germline trimming cut 1 base from V and 5 bases from J; bases unmatched to any gene: 8. From germline, CDR1 is SEHNR and CDR2 FQNEAQ (reference sequence). CDR3 sequence: CASSLVTGLHNEQYF. The CDR3 DNA reads TGTGCCAGCAGCTTAGTGACAGGGCTTCATAACGAGCAGTACTTC.

This chain uses TRBV30 with TRBJ1-6, with 11 bases that match TRBD1. V lost 3 bases and J lost 10; bases outside the gene matches: 2. Germline CDR1 GTSNPN, CDR2 SVGIG (reference sequence). This CDR3 region has 13 residues. The CDR3 nucleotides read TGTGCCTGGAGCCGGACAGGGGGCTCACCCCTCCACTTT. Translating gives CAWSRTGGSPLHF.

V gene TRBV12-3 or TRBV12-4 combines with J gene TRBJ1-1; D is uncertain. The CDR3 runs to 12 residues. Trimming cost V 8 bases and J 2 bases, with 9 bases left between them. The CDR3 bases are TGTGCCAGCCGACTCGTAAACACTGAAGCTTTCTTT. Its translation is CASRLVNTEAFF.

This chain joins TRBV7-8 and TRBJ2-1; no clear D. Per the germline V gene, CDR1 is SGHVS and CDR2 is FQNEAQ. This CDR3 has 16 residues. The V and J ends lost 5 bases and 7 bases respectively, with 21 bases between them. The CDR3 sequence is CASSHPRLRLKNEQFF. CDR3 sequence (DNA): TGTGCCAGCAGCCACCCTAGGCTACGCCTAAAGAATGAGCAGTTCTTC.

This clonotype was seen a handful of times. The chain joins TRBV4-2 to TRBJ2-7; D uncertain. CDR3 length: 15 residues. CDR1 and CDR2 (germline): LGHNA, YNFKEQ. The V and J ends lost 2 bases and 2 bases respectively, with 13 bases between them. The CDR3 DNA reads TGTGCCAGCAGCCAACTTTCGGGTTCCACCTACGAGCAGTACTTC. It yields the protein CASSQLSGSTYEQYF.

The V and J genes are TRBV9 and TRBJ2-7; the D is unclear. Per germline, CDR1 SGDLS and CDR2 YYNGEE. The CDR3 is 12 amino acids. V lost 2 bases and J 4 bases, leaving 7 bases between the germline ends. The CDR3 loop reads CASSVDQYEQYF. The CDR3 nucleotides read TGTGCCAGCAGCGTTGATCAGTACGAGCAGTACTTC.

The chain has TRBV6-5 and TRBJ1-2; D ambiguous. The V gene's germline CDR1 is MNHEY and CDR2 SVGAGI. The CDR3 covers 14 residues. V was shortened by 8 bases and J by 1 base, with 14 bases between the two germline ends. In DNA, the CDR3 is TGTGCCAGCTCTGAGAGAGAGCTTAACTATGGCTACACCTTC. Translated, it gives CASSERELNYGYTF.

Only a few counts were recorded for this clonotype. The chain carries TRBV29-1 and TRBJ2-2, with unresolved D. This CDR3 is built from 13 residues. Trimming pared 5 bases from V and 1 base from J, leaving 8 bases between. Per germline, CDR1 SQVTM and CDR2 ANQGSEA. The CDR3 reads CSVRSQNTGELFF. CDR3 in DNA: TGCAGCGTTCGATCCCAGAACACCGGGGAGCTGTTTTTT.

V and J are TRBV5-1 and TRBJ1-2; D is possibly TRBD1 (5 bases). CDR3 length: 16 amino acids. Per the germline V gene, CDR1 is SGHRS and CDR2 is YFSETQ. V was shortened by 4 bases and J by 4 bases, with 20 bases between the two germline ends. CDR3 amino acids: CASSQPGRTPFYGYTF. DNA for the CDR3: TGCGCCAGCAGCCAACCGGGACGGACTCCGTTCTATGGCTACACCTTC.

The rearrangement links TRBV20-1 to TRBJ1-2; possibly TRBD1 for D (6 bases). Between the trimmed V and J ends, which lost 6 bases and 7 bases, there was a span of 15 bases. Per the germline V gene, CDR1 is DFQATT and CDR2 is SNEGSKA (reference sequence). The CDR3 sequence is 12 residues long. This CDR3 is CSAGVRGRGYTF. CDR3 nucleotides: TGCAGTGCCGGGGTCAGGGGCCGTGGCTACACCTTC.

This rearrangement joins TRBV6-2 or TRBV6-3 to TRBJ2-2, with no clear D. This CDR3 region has 11 residues. CDR1 is MNHEY, CDR2 SVGEGT, per germline. Trimming shortened V by 1 base and J by 11 bases, and 5 bases separated the two germline ends. CDR3 residues: CASSYWAELFF. The CDR3 DNA reads TGTGCCAGCAGTTACTGGGCTGAGCTGTTTTTT.

This clonotype showed up just a few times. J is TRBJ2-3 and V is TRBV9; 13 bases map to TRBD2. Germline V gene data show CDR1 as SGDLS and CDR2 as YYNGEE. The V segment lost 0 bases and the J segment 4 bases; nucleotides outside the gene matches: 2. The CDR3 loop spans 16 amino acids. This CDR3 reads CASSVAGLAGADTQYF. CDR3 sequence (DNA): TGTGCCAGCAGCGTAGCTGGACTAGCGGGGGCAGATACGCAGTATTTT.

This clonotype was observed a handful of times. The rearrangement links TRBV11-2 to TRBJ2-1, with 12 bases lining up with TRBD2. With V trimmed by 3 bases and J by 9 bases, 15 bases remained unmatched. The CDR3 contains 18 residues. The germline V gene has CDR1 SGHAT and CDR2 FQNNGV. Written as DNA, the CDR3 is TGTGCCAGCAGCTTGAAGTTTGTGCTAGCGGGGGGGCTGAGTGAGCAGTTCTTC. It translates to CASSLKFVLAGGLSEQFF.

This clonotype was counted a few times. The CDR3 protein is CATSDVGEHGYTF. CDR3 sequence (DNA): TGTGCCACCAGTGATGTGGGGGAGCATGGCTACACCTTC. The gene calls are TRBV24-1 and TRBJ1-2, with a weak D call TRBD1 (5 bases). There are 13 residues in the CDR3. Germline CDR1 is KGHDR and CDR2 is SFDVKD. Trimming cost V 3 bases and J 6 bases, with 10 bases left between them.

The chain recombines TRBV12-3 or TRBV12-4 with TRBJ1-5; D is unresolved. V was shortened by 7 bases and J by 5 bases, with 12 bases between the two germline ends. The CDR3 is made up of 13 amino acids. CDR3 DNA sequence: TGTGCCAGCAACCCTGGACCCGATCAGCCCCAGCATTTT. Residues: CASNPGPDQPQHF.

This clonotype was detected a few times. This chain connects TRBV6-5 to TRBJ2-1, with D possibly being TRBD2 (6 bases). V was cut by 5 bases and J by 8 bases, with 16 bases left in between. This CDR3 has 14 amino acids. Germline V gene data show CDR1 as MNHEY and CDR2 as SVGAGI. The CDR3 region has the DNA TGTGCCAGCAGTCCCGGGACTCCTTCCGATGAGCAGTTCTTC. Protein sequence: CASSPGTPSDEQFF.

The rearrangement uses TRBV7-2 and TRBJ2-2; D not resolved. The ends were cut back, 5 bases at V and 4 bases at J, with 14 bases in the middle. The CDR3 is 15 amino acids. Germline V gene data show CDR1 as SGHTA and CDR2 as FQGNSA. The CDR3 DNA reads as TGTGCCAGCAGCCTCACCCGGGCCCTCACCGGGGAGCTGTTTTTT. It is translated as CASSLTRALTGELFF.

A few counts support this clonotype. The rearrangement uses TRBV7-2 and TRBJ1-1; possible D gene TRBD1, 6 bases. There are 12 residues in the CDR3. Per the germline V gene, CDR1 is SGHTA and CDR2 is FQGNSA. V lost 1 base to trimming and J lost 10 bases, with 10 bases between them. CDR3 residues: CASSLERGVAFF. As DNA, the CDR3 is TGTGCCAGCAGCTTAGAGAGGGGGGTAGCTTTCTTT.